In this sample, the clone carrying this T cell receptor beta chain turned up many times. Its antigen is currently unknown. This sample stems from a study of T cells after yellow fever vaccination. Overall study findings and caveats: Weaker overall, the secondary response nonetheless peaked faster (day 5 versus 15).

A process of 5'RACE template switching, which added a universal primer site and UMIs, was used to make TCR cDNA. One entry per CDR3 protein, called by TCRdb with MiXCR from the 5' RACE reads. The sample has about 320,000 distinct CDR3 sequences, about 4.5% seen once. Germline CDR1 is SGHVS and CDR2 is FQNEAQ. This CDR3 has 14 amino acids. V was trimmed by 5 bases and J by 1 base, leaving 11 bases between them. The chain recombines TRBV7-8 with TRBJ1-1; D call uncertain. Sample: PBMCs, taken 15 days after the yellow fever booster vaccination. The sequence came from a man between 18 and 35 years old who received the YFV17D yellow fever vaccine. The CDR3 DNA follows: TGTGCCAGCAGCCGAAGTGGATGGAACACTGAAGCTTTCTTT. Its translation is CASSRSGWNTEAFF.